Shown below are 4 T cell receptor beta chains from a single sample sequenced in a study of T-cell reconstitution after alpha-beta-depleted transplantation in children. Unique molecular identifiers tagged the TCRbeta library. Using its own MiXCR run on the PCR reads, TCRdb lists one record per CDR3 protein. The data hold around 450,000 distinct CDR3 sequences, with about 16% observed a single time. The sequences come from PBMCs, mostly from graft donor cells, collected 360 days after TCRalphabeta/CD19-depleted stem cell transplant. Receptor source: a boy in the first two years of life who had a stem cell transplant for Wiskott-Aldrich syndrome, so the T cells may come from the graft donor.

V gene TRBV6-5 combines with J gene TRBJ2-1; 11 bases match TRBD1. Looked up from germline, CDR1 is MNHEY and CDR2 is SVGAGI. J lost 3 bases, V lost 2 bases, and 3 bases had no gene match. The CDR3 has 16 residues. The CDR3 here is CASSYVGTGGYNEQFF. The CDR3 DNA sequence: TGTGCCAGCAGTTACGTCGGGACAGGGGGCTACAATGAGCAGTTCTTC.

This clonotype was seen a few times. The V and J genes are TRBV29-1 and TRBJ2-1; 9 nucleotides agree with TRBD2. This CDR3 has 15 residues. Looked up from germline, CDR1 is SQVTM and CDR2 is ANQGSEA. J lost 1 base, V lost 1 base, and 2 bases had no gene match. Written as DNA, the CDR3 is TGCAGCGTTGAAGGCGGGGGGGCTTCCTACAATGAGCAGTTCTTC. This gives the protein CSVEGGGASYNEQFF.

This clonotype has more than one count but fewer than ten. The V and J genes are TRBV2 and TRBJ2-7, with 8 positions matching TRBD1. V shed 7 bases, J shed 2 bases, and the junction held 4 bases outside the gene matches. The CDR3 sequence is 13 residues long. In germline, CDR1 is SNHLY, CDR2 FYNNEI. CDR3 amino acids: CASKPQGAYEQYF. Here the CDR3 DNA reads TGTGCCAGCAAGCCACAGGGGGCCTACGAGCAGTACTTC.

The chain is built from TRBV20-1 and TRBJ2-7; 8 positions agree with TRBD1. CDR3 length equals 16 residues. V trimming: 1 base; J trimming: 2 bases; junction bases outside the gene matches: 10. CDR1 is DFQATT, CDR2 SNEGSKA, per germline (reference sequence). The CDR3 region is CSARGPQGAKAYEQYF. CDR3 bases: TGCAGTGCTAGAGGCCCCCAGGGGGCCAAAGCCTACGAGCAGTACTTC.